Reported below is one TCR beta chain. Its antigen target is currently unknown. No much larger clone exists at a distance of one base, and base qualities are not known. This sample is drawn from a study of blood T cell repertoires in COVID-19 (dated by TCRdb to the early 2020s). For the study in its entirety: The collaborator samples originated in the United States, Italy and Spain and spanned the acute and convalescent phases of COVID-19. Samples came from the ongoing ImmuneRACE study (first 160 participants) plus 1,254 subjects from 6 global collaborators. Where available, HLA class I and class II types were taken from metadata supplied by the sample provider and were not determined by assay-based typing. The repertoires were released in a freely available public database meant as a resource for research on the immune response to SARS-CoV-2. Subjects who had been exposed to COVID-19, were actively infected with it, or had recovered from it provided the deeply sampled blood TCRbeta repertoires that made up the dataset. The sample metadata nearly always contained a de-identified subject ID, COVID-19 status, age in years and sex. The material from the prospective study consisted of cDNA or gDNA derived from T cells, B-cell-depleted T cells, or PBMCs. Points the paper makes about the study in general: How much clinical and demographic metadata was included differed by source and by participant, and the metadata was provided uncurated.

Each collaborating institution followed its own protocols to collect whole blood in K2EDTA tubes. Collaborator samples were shipped for TCRbeta analysis as frozen whole blood, isolated PBMCs, or DNA extracted from either sample type. The CDR3, from cysteine to phenylalanine, totals 15 residues. Only CDR3 DNA remains: 45 bases, in frame from the first base. V loses 3 bases at its end and J loses 6 bases; junction bases beyond the gene matches: 4. Sequences LNHDA (CDR1) and SQIVND (CDR2) are obtained from the germline V gene (reference sequence). TCRbeta CDR3 regions were amplified from genomic DNA by means of the immunoSEQ Assay, a bias-controlled multiplex PCR. Processing in the source paper ran as follows. The number of nucleated cells in each sample was estimated from the amplification of reference gene primers within the assay. To quantify the absolute abundance of each unique TCRbeta CDR3 rearrangement, sequence reads were collapsed and filtered. For each sample, productive Simpson clonality was calculated by taking the square root of Simpson's diversity index across productive rearrangements. TCRdb limited this immuneACCESS table to in-frame rearrangements with V and J called. A share of clones is missing; checked studies link under half to unresolved V genes, and the rest is unexplained. For V, J and clone size, that table is used; D and trimming come from the DNA. Here the sample has 70,000 or so clones; approximately 75% occur a single time. Clones ranked in the top ten supply around 47% of the sample.

The source of this sequence is a human donor in a cohort sampled during active COVID-19. Input material: peripheral blood. Rearrangement joined TRBV19 to TRBJ1-5, and TRBD1 matches 11 of the central bases. Here is the DNA: TGTGCCAGTAGTATCGGACAGGGGGCGAGTCAGCCCCAGCATTTT. This encodes CASSIGQGASQPQHF.